Listed below are T cell receptor beta chains from one sample, sequenced in a study of T-cell reconstitution after alpha-beta-depleted transplantation in children. TCRdb analysed the PCR reads with MiXCR anew, one entry per CDR3 protein. The repertoire holds around 370,000 distinct CDR3 sequences, with around 10% as singletons. Sample: PBMCs from the stem cell graft donor, taken from the stem cell graft. Receptor source: a human donor who donated a stem cell graft to a child with acute lymphoblastic leukemia. Both conserved end residues are part of each CDR3.

J gene | V gene | CDR3 protein
TRBJ2-1 | TRBV30 | CAWSSGRDNEQFF
TRBJ1-5 | TRBV28 | CASSPPGQGATQPQHF
TRBJ2-3 | TRBV28 | CASSPLVGYTDTQYF
TRBJ2-1 | TRBV6-5 | CASSYKTTYNEQFF
TRBJ2-1 | TRBV3-1 | CASSPEAGEQFF
TRBJ2-7 | TRBV20-1 | CSARRAGVRDEQYF
TRBJ1-2 | TRBV5-6 | CASSSSFDGYTF
TRBJ2-1 | TRBV28 | CASSLVPPGQTARGEQFF
TRBJ1-1 | TRBV7-2 | CASTWRDRANTEAFF
TRBJ2-2 | TRBV3-1 | CASSHHWTLTGELFF
TRBJ1-2 | TRBV6-5 | CASSYSGRSGYTF
TRBJ2-1 | TRBV7-3 | CASSLTASGSNHEQFF
TRBJ2-1 | TRBV11-1 | CASSGRTGAPSSSYNEQFF
TRBJ2-3 | TRBV20-1 | CSASWGLGGGSTDTQYF
TRBJ2-5 | TRBV5-1 | CASSLEGVQETQYF
TRBJ2-7 | TRBV5-1 | CASSLFGPSYEQYF
TRBJ2-5 | TRBV27 | CASSPLQGGLAEETQYF
TRBJ2-7 | TRBV7-9 | CASSSGLAPEQYF
TRBJ2-2 | TRBV4-1 | CASSQPNRGPGELFF
TRBJ1-2 | TRBV4-1 | CASSQDAGFSYGYTF
TRBJ2-2 | TRBV20-1 | CSATYTGELFF
TRBJ2-7 | TRBV4-1 | CASSQDLAVGEQYF
TRBJ1-2 | TRBV6-1 | CASSEGSNYGYTF
TRBJ2-7 | TRBV12-3/TRBV12-4 | CASSPRTRSDF
TRBJ2-3 | TRBV18 | CASSNQDRPPDTQYF
TRBJ2-3 | TRBV9 | CASSGVPDTQYF
TRBJ2-7 | TRBV29-1 | CSVEDLRGGYEQYF
TRBJ1-1 | TRBV19 | CASNLAAADTEAFF
TRBJ2-2 | TRBV7-6 | CASSFPERANTGELFF
TRBJ2-1 | TRBV5-1 | CASSPTGDTEQFF
TRBJ2-3 | TRBV7-9 | CASSTTGVGTDTQYF
TRBJ1-2 | TRBV28 | CASNKRTNYGYTF
TRBJ1-4 | TRBV4-3 | CASSQGGGLLFF
TRBJ2-7 | TRBV9 | CASSVAAATYEQYF
TRBJ2-7 | TRBV5-5 | CASSLLEGLREQYF
TRBJ2-4 | TRBV7-9 | CASSFSPSGTGVRKNIQYF
TRBJ1-4 | TRBV4-3 | CASSQDIGEKLFF
TRBJ2-7 | TRBV10-3 | CATSSYEQYF
TRBJ2-1 | TRBV28 | CASSPPRGEQFF
TRBJ2-5 | TRBV5-1 | CATGSGQGHRQETQYF
TRBJ2-7 | TRBV5-4 | CASSLLDNYEQYF
TRBJ2-1 | TRBV9 | CASSVEGTSGYNEQFF
TRBJ2-2 | TRBV6-2/TRBV6-3 | CASTYAVGRGGLGELFF
TRBJ1-1 | TRBV20-1 | CSARRVVPGVGDTEAFF
TRBJ2-3 | TRBV7-3 | CASSLGAGATDTQYF
TRBJ2-1 | TRBV5-1 | CASSLAGTSFDEQFF
TRBJ2-7 | TRBV4-3 | CASSQVIRGGEQYF
TRBJ2-7 | TRBV7-9 | CASSQGTSGLYKQYF